This T cell receptor (beta chain) was recovered during a study of blood T cell repertoires in COVID-19. Study at large: The United States, Italy and Spain were the sources of the acute and convalescent COVID-19 samples. The analysed material was cDNA or gDNA that came from T cells, B-cell-depleted T cells, or PBMCs.

Data came from immunoSEQ multiplex PCR; TCRdb stores just in-frame clones and leaves some out. The sample has 310,000 or so clones, 65% to 90% seen once. Material for sequencing was PBMCs or T cells enriched from blood (not recorded which). The receptor was isolated from a young woman who had recovered from COVID-19.

Here the CDR3 reads CASSLKGAGGDNEQFF. The CDR3 DNA follows: TGTGCCAGCAGCCTAAAGGGGGCGGGAGGTGACAATGAGCAGTTCTTC. The chain joins TRBV3-1 (or the pseudogene TRBV3-2) to TRBJ2-1; D possibly corresponds to TRBD2 (8 bases). The V gene lost 4 bases and the J gene lost 5 bases, with 18 bases spanning the gap. The length of the CDR3 is 16 residues. The germline V gene has CDR1 LGHDT and CDR2 YNNKEL (reference sequence).